These T cell receptor beta chains were read from a single sample in a study of CD8 T cells in Susac syndrome. MiXCR, applied by TCRdb to the immunoSEQ multiplex PCR reads, yields one record per CDR3 protein. The sample contains approximately 190,000 distinct CDR3 sequences, about 94% of which appear only once. The sample taken for sequencing was CD4+ T cells from PBMCs. The receptors derive from a human donor with Susac syndrome. The CDR3 runs from the conserved cysteine through the conserved F or W. D genes are given only for firm matches. Clone size is shown for a subset of rows, as once, few, many or a class of expanded clone.

j_gene | d_gene | abundance | v_gene | CDR3aa | CDR3nt
TRBJ1-2 | - | - | TRBV28 | CASRLSGVAYGYTF | TGTGCCAGCAGGTTGTCAGGGGTTGCCTATGGCTACACCTTC
TRBJ2-3 | TRBD1 | - | TRBV7-3 | CASSLRGLKTDTQYF | TGTGCCAGCAGCCTCAGGGGGCTTAAGACAGATACGCAGTATTTT
TRBJ1-6 | - | - | TRBV28 | CASSLGNFGTSNSPLHF | TGTGCCAGCAGTTTAGGGAATTTTGGGACGTCGAATTCACCCCTCCACTTT
TRBJ2-3 | - | - | TRBV12-5 | CASGQGPLGADTQYF | TGTGCTAGTGGTCAGGGCCCGCTTGGGGCAGATACGCAGTATTTT
TRBJ2-5 | TRBD2 | - | TRBV20-1 | CSAQALAAKATQYF | TGCAGTGCTCAAGCTCTAGCGGCCAAAGCGACCCAGTACTTC
TRBJ1-3 | - | - | TRBV7-3 | CASSVGPSGNTIYF | TGTGCCAGCAGCGTAGGCCCCTCTGGAAACACCATATATTTT
TRBJ2-7 | TRBD2 | - | TRBV6-2/TRBV6-3 | CASSYKAGRESYEQYF | TGTGCCAGCAGTTACAAAGCGGGGAGGGAATCCTACGAGCAGTACTTC
TRBJ2-5 | TRBD2 | once | TRBV2 | CASRLLTSGGGETQYF | TGTGCCAGCAGGCTACTTACTAGCGGGGGGGGTGAGACCCAGTACTTC
TRBJ1-5 | - | - | TRBV9 | CASSVDSNSNQPQHF | TGTGCCAGCAGCGTAGACAGTAATAGCAATCAGCCCCAGCATTTT
TRBJ2-6 | - | - | TRBV29-1 | CSVRQGASGANVLTF | TGCAGCGTTCGTCAGGGAGCCTCTGGGGCCAACGTCCTGACTTTC
TRBJ2-2 | - | - | TRBV4-3 | CASSQEMTGSRELFF | TGCGCCAGCAGCCAAGAGATGACGGGCAGCCGGGAGCTGTTTTTT
TRBJ2-3 | - | - | TRBV10-3 | CAISTGSPDTQYF | TGTGCCATCTCTACGGGGAGTCCAGATACGCAGTATTTT
TRBJ2-1 | - | - | TRBV29-1 | CSVSWIPDIFSYNEQFF | TGCAGCGTTTCTTGGATACCGGACATCTTTTCCTACAATGAGCAGTTCTTC
TRBJ2-7 | - | - | TRBV5-1 | CASSLEGTGEQYF | TGCGCCAGCAGCTTGGAAGGGACTGGAGAGCAGTACTTC
TRBJ2-5 | - | - | TRBV30 | CAWSVFREETQYF | TGTGCCTGGAGTGTCTTCAGGGAGGAGACCCAGTACTTC
TRBJ2-7 | TRBD1 | - | TRBV30 | CAWVRDRGYEQYF | TGTGCCTGGGTCCGGGACAGGGGCTACGAGCAGTACTTC
TRBJ2-7 | - | - | TRBV30 | CAWSGLYEQYF | TGTGCCTGGAGTGGGCTCTACGAGCAGTACTTC
TRBJ2-5 | - | - | TRBV4-1 | CASSQAVVATQYF | TGCGCCAGCAGCCAAGCTGTGGTAGCGACCCAGTACTTC
TRBJ2-3 | - | - | TRBV6-1 | CASRVPGLDTQYF | TGTGCCAGCAGAGTCCCAGGGTTGGATACGCAGTATTTT
TRBJ2-7 | - | - | TRBV24-1 | CATSDTGTPWKQYF | TGTGCCACCAGTGACACCGGGACACCCTGGAAGCAGTACTTC
TRBJ1-3 | - | - | TRBV25-1 | CASSESRGGFGNTIYF | TGTGCCAGCAGTGAATCCAGGGGAGGATTTGGAAACACCATATATTTT
TRBJ2-3 | TRBD2 | - | TRBV20-1 | CSASVAGDTDTQYF | TGCAGTGCTAGCGTAGCGGGGGACACAGATACGCAGTATTTT
TRBJ2-3 | - | - | TRBV7-9 | CASSLMGDTDTQYF | TGTGCCAGCAGCTTAATGGGTGACACAGATACGCAGTATTTT
TRBJ1-2 | - | - | TRBV6-5 | CASSPSKSGGYTF | TGTGCCAGCAGCCCCTCAAAAAGCGGAGGCTACACCTTC
TRBJ1-4 | - | - | TRBV9 | CASSVTLQAGPQFF | TGTGCCAGCAGCGTAACCCTTCAAGCCGGGCCACAGTTTTTT
TRBJ2-7 | - | few | TRBV5-4 | CASSSGLSYEQYF | TGTGCCAGCAGCAGTGGACTATCCTACGAGCAGTACTTC
TRBJ2-7 | - | - | TRBV10-3 | CAISDPNRGTGSPYEQYF | TGTGCCATCAGTGACCCTAATCGAGGAACAGGAAGCCCCTACGAGCAGTACTTC
TRBJ2-1 | - | once | TRBV6-5 | CASSYRGGSSYNEQFF | TGTGCCAGCAGCTACCGAGGGGGGAGCTCCTACAATGAGCAGTTCTTC
TRBJ1-1 | - | - | TRBV5-1 | CASSLVGAPNTEAFF | TGCGCCAGCAGCTTGGTCGGGGCCCCGAACACTGAAGCTTTCTTT
TRBJ1-2 | - | - | TRBV27 | CASFSTATYGYTF | TGTGCCAGCTTCTCGACAGCTACCTATGGCTACACCTTC
TRBJ1-2 | TRBD1 | - | TRBV9 | CASSRLGTGDSTF | TGTGCCAGCAGCCGGCTGGGGACAGGGGACTCCACCTTC
TRBJ2-3 | TRBD2 | - | TRBV6-2/TRBV6-3 | CASSLGTSGVTQYF | TGTGCCAGCAGCCTCGGGACTAGCGGGGTTACGCAGTATTTT
TRBJ2-5 | TRBD1 | - | TRBV19 | CASQPGQGKETQYF | TGTGCCAGCCAACCTGGACAGGGGAAAGAGACCCAGTACTTC
TRBJ2-5 | TRBD2 | once | TRBV3-1 | CASSHLAGGEETQYF | TGTGCCAGCAGCCATCTAGCGGGGGGCGAGGAGACCCAGTACTTC
TRBJ2-7 | TRBD1 | - | TRBV29-1 | CSVSGTAPYEQYF | TGCAGCGTTTCCGGGACAGCCCCCTACGAGCAGTACTTC
TRBJ2-1 | - | - | TRBV30 | CAWSVLQEQFF | TGTGCCTGGAGTGTACTACAAGAGCAGTTCTTC
TRBJ2-7 | - | - | TRBV7-3 | CASSLNGGGSEQYF | TGTGCCAGCAGCTTAAATGGGGGCGGATCCGAGCAGTACTTC
TRBJ1-3 | - | - | TRBV5-1 | CASSLSSDSSGNTIYF | TGCGCCAGCAGCTTGTCGTCAGACAGCTCTGGAAACACCATATATTTT
TRBJ1-2 | TRBD1 | - | TRBV4-1 | CASSQGTGNYGYTF | TGCGCCAGCAGCCAAGGGACAGGGAACTATGGCTACACCTTC
TRBJ2-7 | - | - | TRBV28 | CASRPSGPGSGAYEQYF | TGTGCCAGCAGACCAAGCGGGCCCGGGTCAGGGGCCTACGAGCAGTACTTC
TRBJ2-5 | TRBD2 | - | TRBV3-1 | CASSQDSGGLAETQYF | TGTGCCAGCAGCCAAGACTCTGGAGGACTAGCGGAGACCCAGTACTTC
TRBJ1-2 | - | - | TRBV28 | CASSLLDFGYTF | TGTGCCAGCAGTTTATTGGACTTCGGCTACACCTTC
TRBJ2-3 | - | - | TRBV27 | CASSFVITDTQYF | TGTGCCAGCAGTTTCGTAATCACAGATACGCAGTATTTT
TRBJ2-4 | - | - | TRBV30 | CAWSSFRAKNIQYF | TGTGCCTGGAGTAGCTTTCGAGCCAAAAACATTCAGTACTTC
TRBJ2-5 | - | - | TRBV5-8 | CASSLGGGPHPQETQYF | TGTGCCAGCAGCTTGGGAGGGGGACCGCACCCACAAGAGACCCAGTACTTC
TRBJ2-5 | TRBD1 | - | TRBV5-1 | CASSFFGTEETQYF | TGCGCCAGCAGCTTCTTCGGGACAGAAGAGACCCAGTACTTC
TRBJ2-1 | TRBD2 | - | TRBV9 | CASSVVGSGGAKNEQFF | TGTGCCAGCAGCGTAGTAGGTTCGGGGGGGGCCAAGAATGAGCAGTTCTTC
TRBJ2-2 | TRBD1 | few | TRBV7-9 | CASRGTANTGELFF | TGTGCCAGCAGGGGGACAGCTAACACCGGGGAGCTGTTTTTT
TRBJ2-7 | - | - | TRBV7-2 | CASSSRGPPSEQYF | TGTGCCAGCAGCTCGCGGGGACCCCCCTCGGAGCAGTACTTC
TRBJ1-1 | - | - | TRBV29-1 | CSPEAGHNTEAFF | TGCAGCCCTGAGGCGGGGCACAACACTGAAGCTTTCTTT
TRBJ2-5 | - | - | TRBV24-1 | CATSDGGGVSETQYF | TGTGCCACCAGTGACGGAGGGGGGGTGAGTGAGACCCAGTACTTC
TRBJ1-6 | - | once | TRBV14 | CASSQMTGQPNSPLHF | TGTGCCAGCAGCCAAATGACGGGGCAGCCAAATTCACCCCTCCACTTT
TRBJ2-7 | - | - | TRBV12-3/TRBV12-4 | CASSPPVSYEQYF | TGTGCCAGCAGCCCCCCAGTCTCCTACGAGCAGTACTTC
TRBJ1-2 | TRBD1 | - | TRBV30 | CAWSRQGERYTF | TGTGCCTGGAGCCGACAGGGAGAGCGCTACACCTTC
TRBJ2-7 | TRBD1 | - | TRBV5-4 | CASSGSGQGGYEQYF | TGTGCCAGCAGCGGCTCGGGACAGGGAGGCTACGAGCAGTACTTC
TRBJ2-5 | TRBD2 | - | TRBV20-1 | CSASGLAGGPWYQETQYF | TGCAGTGCTAGCGGGCTAGCGGGGGGGCCGTGGTACCAAGAGACCCAGTACTTC
TRBJ2-5 | - | - | TRBV7-9 | CASSLEIGETQYF | TGTGCCAGCAGCTTAGAGATCGGAGAGACCCAGTACTTC
TRBJ2-1 | - | - | TRBV7-9 | CASSSPGVEQFF | TGTGCCAGCAGCTCCCCGGGCGTTGAGCAGTTCTTC
TRBJ1-1 | - | - | TRBV12-3/TRBV12-4 | CASSLVQAPNTEAFF | TGTGCCAGCAGTTTGGTACAGGCGCCGAACACTGAAGCTTTCTTT